The 3 T cell receptor beta chains below all came from one sample that was sequenced in a study of response to subunit inactivated influenza vaccine (dated by TCRdb to the late 2010s). Library construction relied on RT-PCR. Sequencing relied on an Illumina HiSeq 2500. Through fastp at Q25 and MiXCR, TCRdb rebuilt clones from the public reads, retaining in-frame beta chains. Every CDR3 protein is listed once, alongside the most common genes and DNA of its rows. The sample contains over 750,000 distinct CDR3 sequences, 21% of them found a single time. Together, the top ten hold roughly 10% of the sample. Sequencing used PBMCs from blood, obtained roughly 5 days after vaccination. All receptors come from a man aged 45-65 years who received an inactivated influenza vaccine. Donor details come from another sample of the same person, matched by shared clones.

The chain uses TRBV12-3 or TRBV12-4 and TRBJ1-2; a weak D match, TRBD1 (5 bases). The CDR3 contains 13 residues. Deletions cut 3 bases from V and 8 bases from J, with 13 bases between. The CDR3 DNA reads TGTGCCAGCAGTTTGGCCCCAGGGAGCGGCTACACCTTC. As protein: CASSLAPGSGYTF.

The rearrangement uses TRBV20-1 and TRBJ1-5; D remains unclear. The V gene's germline CDR1 is DFQATT and CDR2 SNEGSKA (reference sequence). The CDR3 extends over 14 amino acids. V gave up 4 bases and J gave up 2 bases, with 12 bases separating them. Here the CDR3 reads CSAMGASGNQPQHF. CDR3 sequence (DNA): TGCAGTGCTATGGGAGCAAGTGGCAATCAGCCCCAGCATTTT.

This sequence joins TRBV24-1 and TRBJ2-5; 10 bases are a match to TRBD2. V lost 2 bases to trimming and J lost 3 bases; unmatched junction nucleotides: 8. The CDR3 consists of 17 residues. Germline CDR1 is KGHDR and CDR2 is SFDVKD. CDR3 residues: CATSDSLAGESEETQYF. The CDR3 DNA is TGTGCCACCAGTGATTCCCTAGCGGGGGAGAGCGAAGAGACCCAGTACTTC.